This T cell receptor beta chain was identified in a study of early stage breast cancer tumors. The overall study: ER+/PR+/HER2- status applied to about 75% of the 16 invasive breast tumors.

Points from the study as a whole: Commonly generated sequences made up most enriched TCRB sequences shared between patients. Functional markers like CD4, CD8 and FOXP3 were missed in bulk sequencing.

In its sample, this clone was seen a few times. Its antigen is as yet unknown. This CDR3 is built from 11 residues. Trimming stripped 7 bases from V and 12 bases from J, with 13 bases between. From germline, CDR1 is MNHEY and CDR2 SVGAGI. Blood replicates held 0.5 ug DNA, tumor or normal breast around 1.5 ug, two each. TCRdb keeps only in-frame clones here, not all; method: immunoSEQ multiplex PCR. The sample lists tens of thousands of clones, roughly four fifths occurring once. This TCR came from a person in their twenties or thirties with breast cancer. Sequences were obtained from breast tumor tissue. The chain links TRBV6-5 to TRBJ2-1, with D possibly matching TRBD2 (5 bases). The CDR3 nucleotides read TGTGCCAGCACCGACCAGGAGGTGCAGTTCTTC. This gives the protein CASTDQEVQFF.